Sequencing of this T cell receptor (beta chain) was carried out in a study of post-analysis software for immune sequencing data. In the study overall: There were relapsing-remitting, secondary progressive and progressive-relapsing multiple sclerosis among the disease courses included. Study results and caveats: Controls had significantly higher normalized Chao1 diversity than multiple sclerosis patients. Among 5 or 6 TRBV segments more frequent in patients than controls were TRBV5-6, TRBV5-1 and TRBV20-1.

The TCR beta cDNA libraries contained unique molecular identifiers. The source material, 1 to 10 million T cells, gave rise to about 500,000 cDNA molecules. Using its own MiXCR run on the PCR reads, TCRdb lists one record per CDR3 protein. Found here are fewer than 850,000 distinct CDR3 sequences, roughly 30% of them singletons; the top ten hold roughly 0.57%. As to this clonotype: Antigen unknown.

This CDR3 is 12 amino acids long. V dropped 5 bases and J dropped 7; count of bases not matched to a gene: 4. Germline CDR1 and CDR2: DFQATT and SNEGSKA (reference sequence). The TCR sequence derives from a girl aged 5 to 17 with multiple sclerosis. Sequenced sample: blood. The chain carries TRBV20-1 and TRBJ2-5, with TRBD2 matching over 10 bases. This CDR3 is CSAPSGGGTQYF. Written as DNA, the CDR3 is TGCAGTGCTCCAAGCGGGGGGGGGACCCAGTACTTC.